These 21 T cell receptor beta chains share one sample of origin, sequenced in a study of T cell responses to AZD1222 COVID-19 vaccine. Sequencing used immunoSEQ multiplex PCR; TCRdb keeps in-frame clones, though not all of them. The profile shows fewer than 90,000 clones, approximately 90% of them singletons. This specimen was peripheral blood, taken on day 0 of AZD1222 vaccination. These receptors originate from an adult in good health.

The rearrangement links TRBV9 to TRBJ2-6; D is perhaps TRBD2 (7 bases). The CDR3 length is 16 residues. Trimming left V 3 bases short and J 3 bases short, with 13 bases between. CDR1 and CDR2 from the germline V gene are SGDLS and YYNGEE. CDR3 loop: CASSAAGGLGANVLTF. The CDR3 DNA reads TGTGCCAGCAGCGCCGCCGGGGGGCTTGGGGCCAACGTCCTGACTTTC.

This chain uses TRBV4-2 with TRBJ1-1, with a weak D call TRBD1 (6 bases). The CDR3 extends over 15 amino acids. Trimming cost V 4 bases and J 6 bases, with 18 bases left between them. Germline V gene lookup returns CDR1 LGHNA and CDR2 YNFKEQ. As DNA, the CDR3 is TGTGCCAGCAGCCCTTCTATTTCGGGGGGCGCTGAAGCTTTCTTT. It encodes CASSPSISGGAEAFF.

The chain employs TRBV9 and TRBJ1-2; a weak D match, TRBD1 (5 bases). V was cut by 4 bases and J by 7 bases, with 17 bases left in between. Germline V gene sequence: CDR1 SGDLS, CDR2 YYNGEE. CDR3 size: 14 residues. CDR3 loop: CASSPRGGEIGYTF. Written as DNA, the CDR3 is TGTGCCAGCAGCCCCCGGGGGGGAGAAATTGGCTACACCTTC.

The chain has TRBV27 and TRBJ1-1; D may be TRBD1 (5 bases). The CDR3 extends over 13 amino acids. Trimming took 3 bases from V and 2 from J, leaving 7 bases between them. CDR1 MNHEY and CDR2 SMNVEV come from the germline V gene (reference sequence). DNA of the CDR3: TGTGCCAGCAGTTTCGACAGCAACACTGAAGCTTTCTTT. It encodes CASSFDSNTEAFF.

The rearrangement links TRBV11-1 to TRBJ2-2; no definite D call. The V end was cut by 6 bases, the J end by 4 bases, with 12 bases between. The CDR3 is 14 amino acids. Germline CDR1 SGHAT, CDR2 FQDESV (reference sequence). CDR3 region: CASSPRRSTGELFF. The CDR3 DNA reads TGTGCCAGCAGTCCCCGACGGAGCACCGGGGAGCTGTTTTTT.

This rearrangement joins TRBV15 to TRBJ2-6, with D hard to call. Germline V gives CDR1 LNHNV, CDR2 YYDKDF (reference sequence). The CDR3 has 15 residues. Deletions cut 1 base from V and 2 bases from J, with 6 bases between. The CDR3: CATSRGRTGANVLTF. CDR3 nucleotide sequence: TGTGCCACCAGCAGAGGACGTACTGGGGCCAACGTCCTGACTTTC.

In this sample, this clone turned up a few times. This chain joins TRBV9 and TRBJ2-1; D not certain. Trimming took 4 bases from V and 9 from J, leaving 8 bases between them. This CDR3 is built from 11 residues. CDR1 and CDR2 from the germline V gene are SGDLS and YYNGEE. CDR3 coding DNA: TGTGCCAGCAGCCGAAGCAGTGAGCAGTTCTTC. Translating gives CASSRSSEQFF.

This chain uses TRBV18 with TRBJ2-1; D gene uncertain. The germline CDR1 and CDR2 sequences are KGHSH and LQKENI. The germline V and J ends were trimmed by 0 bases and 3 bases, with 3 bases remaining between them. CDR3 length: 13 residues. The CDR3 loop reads CASSPPSYNEQFF. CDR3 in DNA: TGTGCCAGCTCACCACCCAGCTACAATGAGCAGTTCTTC.

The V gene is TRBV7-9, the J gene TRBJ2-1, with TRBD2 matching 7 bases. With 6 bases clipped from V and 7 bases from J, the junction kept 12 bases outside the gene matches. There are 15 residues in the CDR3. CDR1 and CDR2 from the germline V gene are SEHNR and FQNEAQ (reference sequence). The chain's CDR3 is CASSSASGGRNEQFF. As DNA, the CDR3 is TGTGCCAGCAGTTCTGCTAGCGGAGGGAGGAATGAGCAGTTCTTC.

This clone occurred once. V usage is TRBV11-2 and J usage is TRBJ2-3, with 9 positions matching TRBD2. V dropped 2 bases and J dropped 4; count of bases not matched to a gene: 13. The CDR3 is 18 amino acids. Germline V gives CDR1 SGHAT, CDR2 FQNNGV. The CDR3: CASSLRGSGRGGADTQYF. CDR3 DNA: TGTGCCAGCAGCTTAAGGGGTAGCGGGAGAGGGGGGGCAGATACGCAGTATTTT.

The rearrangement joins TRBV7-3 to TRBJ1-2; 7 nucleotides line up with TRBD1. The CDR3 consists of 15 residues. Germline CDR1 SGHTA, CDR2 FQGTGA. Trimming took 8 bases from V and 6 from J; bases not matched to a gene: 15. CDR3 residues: CASQADATGVHGYTF. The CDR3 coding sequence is TGTGCCAGCCAGGCCGACGCAACAGGGGTCCATGGCTACACCTTC.

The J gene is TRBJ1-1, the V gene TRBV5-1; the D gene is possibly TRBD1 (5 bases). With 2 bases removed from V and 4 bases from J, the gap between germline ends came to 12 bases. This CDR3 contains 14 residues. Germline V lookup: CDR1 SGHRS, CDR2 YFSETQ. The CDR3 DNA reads TGCGCCAGCAGCTTTCGGGGGTTGGGCACTGAAGCTTTCTTT. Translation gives CASSFRGLGTEAFF.

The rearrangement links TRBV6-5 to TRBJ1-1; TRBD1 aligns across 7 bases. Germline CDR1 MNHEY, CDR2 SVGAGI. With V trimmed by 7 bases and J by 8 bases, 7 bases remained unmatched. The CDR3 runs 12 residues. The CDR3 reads CASTDRVSEAFF. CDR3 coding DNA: TGTGCCAGCACCGACAGGGTAAGCGAAGCTTTCTTT.

The CDR3 nucleotides are TGTGCCAGTAGGGTGGGCGGGAGCTACGAGCAGTACTTC. This gives the protein CASRVGGSYEQYF. This chain connects TRBV19 to TRBJ2-7, with 7 bases matching TRBD2. The CDR3 runs to 13 residues. Trimming cost V 6 bases and J 3 bases; bases outside gene matches: 5. The germline gives CDR1 LNHDA, CDR2 SQIVND (reference sequence).

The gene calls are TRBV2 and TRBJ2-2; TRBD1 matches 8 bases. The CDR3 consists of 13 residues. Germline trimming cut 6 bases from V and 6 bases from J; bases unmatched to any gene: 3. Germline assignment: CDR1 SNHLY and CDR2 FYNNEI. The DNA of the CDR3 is TGTGCCAGCAGGGACAGGGTTGCCGGGGAGCTGTTTTTT. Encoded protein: CASRDRVAGELFF.

The CDR3 region has the DNA TGTGCCAGCAGCTTAAATATAGGGCAGTTCTTC. Amino acid sequence: CASSLNIGQFF. The J gene is TRBJ2-1, the V gene TRBV7-2; D is unresolved. Trimming removed 2 bases from V and 12 bases from J, with 8 bases in between. The germline V gene encodes CDR1 SGHTA and CDR2 FQGNSA. The CDR3 has 11 residues.

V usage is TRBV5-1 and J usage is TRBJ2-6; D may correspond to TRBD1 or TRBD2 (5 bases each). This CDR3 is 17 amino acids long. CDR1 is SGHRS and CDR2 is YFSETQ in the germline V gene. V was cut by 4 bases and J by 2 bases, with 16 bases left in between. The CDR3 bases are TGCGCCAGCAGCCCCGGGAATTGGGGGACTGGGGCCAACGTCCTGACTTTC. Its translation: CASSPGNWGTGANVLTF. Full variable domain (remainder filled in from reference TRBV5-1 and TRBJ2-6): KAGVTQTPRYLIKTRGQQVTLSCSPISGHRSVSWYQQTPGQGLQFLFEYFSETQRNKGNFPGRFSGRQFSNSRSEMNVSTLELGDSALYLCASSPGNWGTGANVLTFGAGSRLTVL.

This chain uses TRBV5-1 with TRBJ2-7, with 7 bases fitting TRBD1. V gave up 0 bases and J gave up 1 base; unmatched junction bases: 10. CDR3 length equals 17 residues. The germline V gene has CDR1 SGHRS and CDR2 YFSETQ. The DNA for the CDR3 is TGCGCCAGCAGCTTGGACTTGAGGGGGCCGGGGTCCTACGAGCAGTACTTC. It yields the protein CASSLDLRGPGSYEQYF. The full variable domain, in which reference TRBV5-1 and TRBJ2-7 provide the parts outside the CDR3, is KAGVTQTPRYLIKTRGQQVTLSCSPISGHRSVSWYQQTPGQGLQFLFEYFSETQRNKGNFPGRFSGRQFSNSRSEMNVSTLELGDSALYLCASSLDLRGPGSYEQYFGPGTRLTVT.

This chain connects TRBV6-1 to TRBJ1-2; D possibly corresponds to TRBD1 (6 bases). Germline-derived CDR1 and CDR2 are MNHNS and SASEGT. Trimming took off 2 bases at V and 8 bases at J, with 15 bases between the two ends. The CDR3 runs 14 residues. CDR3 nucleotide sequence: TGTGCCAGCAGTGAACCCGGGGGCACTCTCGGCTACACCTTC. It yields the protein CASSEPGGTLGYTF.

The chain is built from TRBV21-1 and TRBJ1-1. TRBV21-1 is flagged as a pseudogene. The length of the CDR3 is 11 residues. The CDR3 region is CASKRGAEAFF. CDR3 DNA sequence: TGTGCCAGCAAACGCGGGGCTGAAGCTTTCTTT.

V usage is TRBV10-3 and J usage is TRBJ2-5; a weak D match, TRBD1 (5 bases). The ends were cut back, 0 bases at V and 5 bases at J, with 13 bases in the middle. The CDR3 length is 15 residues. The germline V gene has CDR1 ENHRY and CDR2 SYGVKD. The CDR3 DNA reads TGTGCCATCAGTGAGTCAGGGGATATGGGGGAGACCCAGTACTTC. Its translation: CAISESGDMGETQYF.